This is a list of T cell receptor beta chains from one sample in a study of shared clonotypes between healthy human individuals. Clones were sequenced by immunoSEQ multiplex PCR, and TCRdb holds only the in-frame ones, with some missing. The table has 2 million to 2.5 million clones, roughly 90% seen once. Specimen: naive CD4+ T cells from PBMCs. Receptors were obtained from a young man in good health. Some clones in this sample may be carry-over from other donors' samples. Each CDR3 is given with its conserved first and last residue. The D gene is left open where the match is weak. Expanded clones are given a class, and other clones once, few, many or no size at all.

v_gene	d_gene	abundance	j_gene	CDR3nt	CDR3aa
TRBV28	TRBD1	.	TRBJ1-2	TGTGCCAGCAGCTCACCTCTAGGGACAGGGGATGGCTACACCTTC	CASSSPLGTGDGYTF
TRBV15	TRBD2	.	TRBJ2-4	TGTGCCACCAGCAGGGGACTAGCGGGAGCCATTCTAGCCAAAAACATTCAGTACTTC	CATSRGLAGAILAKNIQYF
TRBV5-4	TRBD2	once	TRBJ2-3	TGTGCCAGCTTGCGGGCGGGAGGGCCTGCAGATACGCAGTATTTT	CASLRAGGPADTQYF
TRBV23-1	TRBD2	.	TRBJ2-7	TGCGCCAGCAGTCAAACTTCTAAGAAGGTTCCGACTAGCGGGAGTCCCTACGAGCAGTACTTC	CASSQTSKKVPTSGSPYEQYF
TRBV28	.	.	TRBJ2-5	TGTGCCAGCAGTTTTGTCGGGAGTTCTCAAGAGACCCAGTACTTC	CASSFVGSSQETQYF
TRBV12-5	.	.	TRBJ1-1	TGTGCTAGTGGTTTGGACTTGAACACTGAAGCTTTCTTT	CASGLDLNTEAFF
TRBV7-2	.	.	TRBJ1-2	TGTGCCAGCAGCCAGGGTTCCAGGCCCTATGGCTACACCTTC	CASSQGSRPYGYTF
TRBV7-8	.	.	TRBJ1-2	TGTGCCAGCAGCTTAGCTCGGGACCGTCTGGGCTACACCTTC	CASSLARDRLGYTF
TRBV7-2	TRBD2	.	TRBJ2-7	TGTGCCAGCAGCTTGGAGGTGGGACTAGCGGGAGGGCCGCCCTACGAGCAGTACTTC	CASSLEVGLAGGPPYEQYF
TRBV7-3	.	.	TRBJ2-3	TGTGCCAGCAGCTTCACAAGCGCCACAGATACGCAGTATTTT	CASSFTSATDTQYF
TRBV4-2	TRBD2	.	TRBJ2-5	TGTGCCAGCAGCCAAGAGAGGACCGGGACTAGCGGCCGGGAGACCCAGTACTTC	CASSQERTGTSGRETQYF
TRBV18	.	.	TRBJ1-5	TGTGCCAGCCGTGGCAGTAGCAATCAGCCCCAGCATTTT	CASRGSSNQPQHF
TRBV5-1	.	.	TRBJ1-1	TGCGCCAGCAGCTTGGTAACACAGGGGAACACTGAAGCTTTCTTT	CASSLVTQGNTEAFF
TRBV14	.	.	TRBJ2-5	TGTGCCAGCAGCCGCGGACTTCAAGAGACCCAGTACTTC	CASSRGLQETQYF
TRBV28	.	.	TRBJ1-1	TGTGCCAGCAGACTACCCTTGGGGGGAGGAAGTACTGAAGCTTTCTTT	CASRLPLGGGSTEAFF
TRBV6-5	.	.	TRBJ1-1	TGTGCCAGCAGTCCCCTCATCGAGGACACTGAAGCTTTCTTT	CASSPLIEDTEAFF
TRBV19	.	.	TRBJ2-7	TGTGCCAGTACGACGGGGTCTCCATCCTACGAGCAGTACTTC	CASTTGSPSYEQYF
TRBV10-3	.	few	TRBJ1-5	TGTGCCATCAGTGAGTCCGGGGCGTATCAGCCCCAGCATTTT	CAISESGAYQPQHF
TRBV9	.	.	TRBJ2-1	TGTGCCAGCAGCGCCTTGGTCAGGGATGAGCAGTTCTTC	CASSALVRDEQFF
TRBV14	.	.	TRBJ2-5	TGTGCCAGCAGCCAAGTGGGAACAGCACAAGAGACCCAGTACTTC	CASSQVGTAQETQYF
TRBV5-1	TRBD2	.	TRBJ2-2	TGCGCCAGCAGCCTCGGACTAGCGGGAGTCAACACCGGGGAGCTGTTTTTT	CASSLGLAGVNTGELFF
TRBV4-1	.	.	TRBJ2-7	TGCGCCAGCAGCCAAGGAGGATACGAGCAGTACTTC	CASSQGGYEQYF
TRBV27	TRBD1	.	TRBJ2-5	TGTGCCAGCAGTTCTGGGACAGGGGGCGTAGAGACCCAGTACTTC	CASSSGTGGVETQYF